Following are 10 T cell receptor beta chains from one sample sequenced in a study of Graves' ophthalmopathy and Graves' hyperthyroidism. Using RNA transcripts, the TCR beta CDR3 regions were amplified. HTBI primers were used in a first-round RT-PCR, which preceded a second-round multiplex PCR. TCRdb re-derived calls from the multiplex PCR reads in MiXCR, one entry per CDR3 protein. This table has 350,000 to 400,000 distinct CDR3 sequences, about a sixth appearing once. The material sequenced was peripheral blood. These receptors all stem from a young woman with Graves' ophthalmopathy.

At least ten counts were recorded for this clonotype. The CDR3 protein is CASRDDSPYEQYF. The CDR3, as DNA: TGTGCCAGCAGGGATGACAGTCCTTACGAGCAGTACTTC. The gene calls are TRBV6-1 and TRBJ2-7, with D possibly TRBD1 on 5 matching bases. CDR3 length equals 13 residues. Germline assignment: CDR1 MNHNS and CDR2 SASEGT. V shed 6 bases and J shed 4 bases, with 13 bases lying between them.

The chain couples TRBV9 to TRBJ2-7; 13 positions match TRBD2. Unmatched junction bases numbered 8, after V lost 3 bases and J lost 11 bases. CDR1 and CDR2 from the germline V gene are SGDLS and YYNGEE. The CDR3 is 14 amino acids. The CDR3 region is CASSGQLAGGLKYF. CDR3 nucleotide sequence: TGTGCCAGCAGCGGCCAACTAGCGGGAGGGCTAAAGTACTTC.

This clonotype has a count of ten or more. V and J are TRBV12-5 and TRBJ2-2; D remains unclear. With 6 bases removed from V and 4 bases from J, the gap between germline ends came to 6 bases. Per the germline V gene, CDR1 is LGHNT and CDR2 is FRNRAP. CDR3 length: 12 residues. The CDR3 is CASGLGTGELFF. In nucleotides, the CDR3 is TGTGCTAGTGGCCTGGGCACCGGGGAGCTGTTTTTT.

This clonotype was counted many times. The V and J genes are TRBV6-1 and TRBJ1-5; D unclear. V dropped 8 bases and J dropped 3 bases, with 8 bases sitting between them. There are 12 residues in the CDR3. Germline V lookup: CDR1 MNHNS, CDR2 SASEGT. The CDR3 loop is CASGFFNQPQHF. The CDR3 bases are TGTGCCAGCGGGTTCTTCAATCAGCCCCAGCATTTT.

This clonotype came up many times. V gene TRBV6-1 combines with J gene TRBJ1-5; D is unresolved. The CDR3 consists of 15 residues. The germline CDR1 and CDR2 sequences are MNHNS and SASEGT. Trimming pared 7 bases from V and 3 bases from J, leaving 16 bases between. The CDR3 spells CASMEGGQFNQPQHF. CDR3 in DNA: TGTGCCAGCATGGAGGGCGGGCAATTCAATCAGCCCCAGCATTTT.

This clonotype was detected many times. The chain uses TRBV5-1 and TRBJ2-5; either TRBD1 or TRBD2 may fit D (5 bases each). This CDR3 comprises 14 residues. The germline gives CDR1 SGHRS, CDR2 YFSETQ. V shed 3 bases and J shed 3 bases, with 12 bases lying between them. Here the CDR3 reads CASSSSGTKETQYF. Written as DNA, the CDR3 is TGCGCCAGCAGCTCATCCGGGACGAAAGAGACCCAGTACTTC.

This clonotype has at least ten counts. The rearrangement links TRBV18 to TRBJ1-1; D might be TRBD1 (5 bases). The CDR3 consists of 15 residues. CDR1 is KGHSH and CDR2 is LQKENI in the germline V gene. The germline V and J ends were trimmed by 4 bases and 2 bases, with 14 bases remaining between them. The CDR3 loop reads CASSHPTDFNTEAFF. CDR3 in DNA: TGTGCCAGCTCACACCCGACAGATTTTAACACTGAAGCTTTCTTT.

This clonotype has at least ten counts. The chain links TRBV28 to TRBJ2-7; weak D call: TRBD1 (6 bases). The CDR3 covers 14 residues. Germline V CDR1 and CDR2: MDHEN, SYDVKM. The V end was cut by 6 bases, the J end by 6 bases, with 18 bases between. The CDR3 bases are TGTGCCAGCAGCGGAACGTTCAACAGGGTCGAGCAGTACTTC. It encodes CASSGTFNRVEQYF.

This clonotype was counted at least ten times. The chain is built from TRBV6-5 and TRBJ2-7; D is unclear. Between the trimmed V and J ends, which lost 10 bases and 0 bases, there was a span of 13 bases. From germline, CDR1 is MNHEY and CDR2 SVGAGI. The CDR3 consists of 13 residues. CDR3 nucleotide sequence: TGTGCCACCCGGAACACTTACTCCTACGAGCAGTACTTC. It translates to CATRNTYSYEQYF.

The rearrangement joins TRBV12-3 or TRBV12-4 to TRBJ1-2; D possibly corresponds to TRBD1 (5 bases). The ends were cut back, 7 bases at V and 7 bases at J, with 16 bases in the middle. This CDR3 comprises 13 residues. CDR3 sequence reads: CASTLGPAFGYTF. The CDR3 coding sequence is TGTGCCAGCACACTGGGGCCAGCCTTTGGCTACACCTTC.